The source of this T cell receptor beta chain is a study of CD8+ T cells in alopecia areata. cDNA prepared by RNA extraction and subsequent reverse transcription served as the template for sequencing. TCRdb keeps only in-frame clones here, not all; method: immunoSEQ multiplex PCR. The data show 200,000 to 250,000 clones, roughly 57% seen once. This CDR3 has 15 residues. V trimming: 3 bases; J trimming: 10 bases; junction bases outside the gene matches: 8. Germline V gene data show CDR1 as GTSNPN and CDR2 as SVGIG (reference sequence). The TCR was taken from a human donor with alopecia areata. V and J are TRBV30 and TRBJ2-1; 14 bases agree with TRBD2. This material consisted of CD4+ T cells sorted from blood, taken at week 0. CDR3 in DNA: TGTGCCTGGAGCGCTATGGGACTAGCGGGAGACGAGCAGTTCTTC. Translating it yields CAWSAMGLAGDEQFF. The whole variable domain, filled in from reference TRBV30 and TRBJ2-1, reads SQTIHQWPATLVQPVGSPLSLECTVEGTSNPNLYWYRQAAGRGLQLLFYSVGIGQISSEVPQNLSASRPQDRQFILSSKKLLLSDSGFYLCAWSAMGLAGDEQFFGPGTRLTVL.